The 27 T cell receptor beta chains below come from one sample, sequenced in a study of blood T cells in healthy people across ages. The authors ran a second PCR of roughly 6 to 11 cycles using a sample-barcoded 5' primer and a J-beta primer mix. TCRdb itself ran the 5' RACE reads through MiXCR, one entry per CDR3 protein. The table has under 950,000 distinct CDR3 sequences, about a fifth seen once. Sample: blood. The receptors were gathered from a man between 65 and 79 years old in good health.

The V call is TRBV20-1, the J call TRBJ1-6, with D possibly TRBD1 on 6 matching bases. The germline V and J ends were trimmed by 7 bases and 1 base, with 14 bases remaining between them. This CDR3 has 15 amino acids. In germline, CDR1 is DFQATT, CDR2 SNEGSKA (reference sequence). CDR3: CSVPRTESYNSPLHF. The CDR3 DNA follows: TGCAGTGTCCCACGGACAGAGTCCTATAATTCACCCCTCCACTTT.

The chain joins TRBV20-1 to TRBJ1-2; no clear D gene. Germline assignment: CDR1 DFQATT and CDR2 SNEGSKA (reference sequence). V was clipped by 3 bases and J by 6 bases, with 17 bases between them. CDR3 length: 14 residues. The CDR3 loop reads CSASTTVRGNGYTF. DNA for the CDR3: TGCAGTGCTAGTACAACTGTAAGAGGGAATGGCTACACCTTC.

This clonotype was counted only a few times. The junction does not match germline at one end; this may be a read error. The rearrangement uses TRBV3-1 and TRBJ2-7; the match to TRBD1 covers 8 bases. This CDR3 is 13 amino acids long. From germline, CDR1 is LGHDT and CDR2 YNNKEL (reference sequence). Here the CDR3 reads CASSQEAGGQAGF. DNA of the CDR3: TGTGCCAGCAGCCAAGAAGCTGGGGGACAGGCTGGGTTC.

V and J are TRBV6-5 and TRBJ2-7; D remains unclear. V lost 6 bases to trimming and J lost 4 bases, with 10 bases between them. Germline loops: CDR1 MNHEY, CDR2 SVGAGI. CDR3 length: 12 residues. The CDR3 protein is CASRLPEYEQYV. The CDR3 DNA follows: TGTGCCAGCAGACTACCAGAGTACGAGCAGTACGTC.

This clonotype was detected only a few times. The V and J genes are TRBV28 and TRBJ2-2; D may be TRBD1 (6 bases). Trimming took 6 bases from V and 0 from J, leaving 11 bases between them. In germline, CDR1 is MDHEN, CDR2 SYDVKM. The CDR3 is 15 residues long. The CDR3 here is CASRRQVSNTGELFF. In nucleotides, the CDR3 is TGTGCCAGCAGACGACAGGTCTCGAACACCGGGGAGCTGTTTTTT.

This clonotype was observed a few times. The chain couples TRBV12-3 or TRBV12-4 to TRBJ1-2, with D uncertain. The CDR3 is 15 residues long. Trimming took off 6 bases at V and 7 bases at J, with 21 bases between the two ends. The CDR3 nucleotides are TGTGCCAGCAGACCTACGAAGGTGACCGCGACTGGCTACACCTTC. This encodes CASRPTKVTATGYTF.

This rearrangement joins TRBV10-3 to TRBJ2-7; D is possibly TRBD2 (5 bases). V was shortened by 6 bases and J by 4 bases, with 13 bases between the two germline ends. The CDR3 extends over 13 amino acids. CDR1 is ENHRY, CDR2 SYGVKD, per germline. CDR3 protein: CAISLGDSYEQYF. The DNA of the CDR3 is TGTGCCATCAGCCTCGGGGATTCGTACGAGCAGTACTTC.

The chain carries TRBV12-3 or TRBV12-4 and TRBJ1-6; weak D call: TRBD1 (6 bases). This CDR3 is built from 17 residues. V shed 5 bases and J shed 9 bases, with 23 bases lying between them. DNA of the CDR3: TGTGCCAGCAGTACACGACGGCAGGGGAGAGGTAGTTCACCCCTCCACTTT. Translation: CASSTRRQGRGSSPLHF.

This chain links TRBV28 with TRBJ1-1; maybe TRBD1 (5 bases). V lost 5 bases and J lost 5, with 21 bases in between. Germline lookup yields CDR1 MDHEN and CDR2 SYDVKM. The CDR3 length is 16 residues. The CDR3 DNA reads TGTGCCAGCAGTAAATCAGGGTCCGGGATAGGAACTGAAGCTTTCTTT. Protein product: CASSKSGSGIGTEAFF.

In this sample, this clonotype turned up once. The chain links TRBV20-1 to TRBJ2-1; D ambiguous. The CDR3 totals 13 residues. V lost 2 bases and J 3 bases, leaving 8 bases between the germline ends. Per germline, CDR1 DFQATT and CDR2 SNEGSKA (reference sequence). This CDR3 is CSARRFSYNEQFF. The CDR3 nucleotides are TGCAGTGCTAGACGGTTTAGCTACAATGAGCAGTTCTTC.

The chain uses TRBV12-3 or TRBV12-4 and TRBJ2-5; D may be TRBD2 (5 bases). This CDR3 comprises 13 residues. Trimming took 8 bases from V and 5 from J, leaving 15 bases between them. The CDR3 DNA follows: TGTGCCAGCGGCCTTTTAGCGAGCGAGACCCAGTACTTC. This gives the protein CASGLLASETQYF.

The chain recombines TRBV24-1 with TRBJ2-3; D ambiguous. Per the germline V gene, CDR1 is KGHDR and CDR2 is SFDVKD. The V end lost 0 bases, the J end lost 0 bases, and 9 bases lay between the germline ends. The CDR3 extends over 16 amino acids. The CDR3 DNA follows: TGTGCCACCAGTGATTTGCCGACGGCTAGCACAGATACGCAGTATTTT. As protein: CATSDLPTASTDTQYF.

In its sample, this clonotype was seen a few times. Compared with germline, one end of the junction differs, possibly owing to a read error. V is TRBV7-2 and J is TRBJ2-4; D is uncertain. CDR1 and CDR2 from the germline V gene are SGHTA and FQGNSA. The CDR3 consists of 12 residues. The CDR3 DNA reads TGTGCCAGCAGCTTAGTTCCCCCAACGGTTGTCTTC. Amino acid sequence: CASSLVPPTVVF.

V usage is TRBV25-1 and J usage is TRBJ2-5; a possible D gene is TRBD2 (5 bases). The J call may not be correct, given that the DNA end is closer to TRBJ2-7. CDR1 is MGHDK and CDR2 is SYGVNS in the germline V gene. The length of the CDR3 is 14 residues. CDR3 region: CASSEYSGVDEQYF. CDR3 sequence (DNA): TGTGCCAGCAGTGAATATTCCGGGGTCGACGAGCAGTACTTC.

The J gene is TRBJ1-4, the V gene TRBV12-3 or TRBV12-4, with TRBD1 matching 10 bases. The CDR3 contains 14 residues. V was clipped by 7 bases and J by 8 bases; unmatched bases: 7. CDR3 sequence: CASTRETGGEKLFF. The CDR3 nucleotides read TGTGCCAGCACCCGAGAGACAGGGGGCGAAAAACTGTTTTTT.

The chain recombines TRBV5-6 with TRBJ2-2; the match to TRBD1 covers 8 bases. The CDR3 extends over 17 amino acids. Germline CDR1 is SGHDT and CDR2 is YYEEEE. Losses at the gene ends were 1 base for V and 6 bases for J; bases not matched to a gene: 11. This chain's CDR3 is CASSLPRGTGNAGELFF. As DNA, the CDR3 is TGTGCCAGCAGCTTGCCCAGGGGGACAGGCAACGCCGGGGAGCTGTTTTTT.

CDR3 in DNA: TGTGCCAGCAGGAGGACTAGCGGACACAATGAGCAGTTCTTC. Residues: CASRRTSGHNEQFF. This chain joins TRBV6-5 and TRBJ2-1; TRBD2 agrees at 10 bases. The CDR3 runs 14 residues. Unmatched junction bases numbered 4, after V lost 6 bases and J lost 5 bases. Germline CDR1 is MNHEY and CDR2 is SVGAGI.

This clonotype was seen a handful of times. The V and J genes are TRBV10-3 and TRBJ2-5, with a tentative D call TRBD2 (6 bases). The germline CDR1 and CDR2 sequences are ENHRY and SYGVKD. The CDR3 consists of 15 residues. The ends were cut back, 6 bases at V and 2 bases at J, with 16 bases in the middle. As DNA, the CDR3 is TGTGCCATCAGAAGAGGATCGGGGGAGCAAGAGACCCAGTACTTC. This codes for CAIRRGSGEQETQYF.

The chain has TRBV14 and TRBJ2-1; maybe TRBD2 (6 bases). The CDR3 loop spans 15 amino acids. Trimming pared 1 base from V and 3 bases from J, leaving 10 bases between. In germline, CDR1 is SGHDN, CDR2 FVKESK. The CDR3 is CASSQVGSGYNEQFF. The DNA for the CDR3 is TGTGCCAGCAGCCAAGTAGGTAGCGGCTACAATGAGCAGTTCTTC. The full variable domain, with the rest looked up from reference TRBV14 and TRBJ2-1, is EAGVTQFPSHSVIEKGQTVTLRCDPISGHDNLYWYRRVMGKEIKFLLHFVKESKQDESGMPNNRFLAERTGGTYSTLKVQPAELEDSGVYFCASSQVGSGYNEQFFGPGTRLTVL.

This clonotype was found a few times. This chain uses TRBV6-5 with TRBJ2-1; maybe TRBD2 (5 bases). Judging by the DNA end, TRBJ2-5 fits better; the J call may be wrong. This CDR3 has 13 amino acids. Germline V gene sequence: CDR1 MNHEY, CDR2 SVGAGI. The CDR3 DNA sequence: TGTGCCAGCAGCCTTACCACGGAGGAGGCCCAGTACTTC. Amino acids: CASSLTTEEAQYF.

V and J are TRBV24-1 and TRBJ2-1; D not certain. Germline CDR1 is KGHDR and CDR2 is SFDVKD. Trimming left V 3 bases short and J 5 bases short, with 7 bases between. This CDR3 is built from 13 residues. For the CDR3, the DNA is TGTGCCACCAGTGATCCAGGCGACAATGAGCAGTTCTTC. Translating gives CATSDPGDNEQFF.

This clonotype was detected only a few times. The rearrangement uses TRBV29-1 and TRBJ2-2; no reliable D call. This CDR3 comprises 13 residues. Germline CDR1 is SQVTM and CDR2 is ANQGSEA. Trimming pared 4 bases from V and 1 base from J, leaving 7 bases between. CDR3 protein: CSVGQQNTGELFF. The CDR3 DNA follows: TGCAGCGTTGGTCAGCAGAACACCGGGGAGCTGTTTTTT.

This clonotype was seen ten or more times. The CDR3, as DNA: TGCGCCAGCAGCTTGGAGGGGCAGGCTAGCACAGATACGCAGTATTTT. This sequence encodes CASSLEGQASTDTQYF. J is TRBJ2-3 and V is TRBV5-1, with a weak D call TRBD1 (5 bases). The V end was cut by 0 bases, the J end by 0 bases, with 11 bases between. Germline CDR1 reads SGHRS; CDR2 reads YFSETQ. This CDR3 has 16 amino acids.

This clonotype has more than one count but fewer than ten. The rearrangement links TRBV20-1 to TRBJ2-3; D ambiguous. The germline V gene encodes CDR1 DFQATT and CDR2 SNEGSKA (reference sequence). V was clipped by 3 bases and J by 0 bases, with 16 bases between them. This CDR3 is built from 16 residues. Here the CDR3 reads CSARGSTVQSTDTQYF. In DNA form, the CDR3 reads TGCAGTGCTAGGGGTTCGACGGTACAAAGCACAGATACGCAGTATTTT.

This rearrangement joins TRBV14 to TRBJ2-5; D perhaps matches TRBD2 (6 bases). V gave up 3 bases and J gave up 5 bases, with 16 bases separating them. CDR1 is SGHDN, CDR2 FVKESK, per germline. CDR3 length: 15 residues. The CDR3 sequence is CASSQRTMEGETQYF. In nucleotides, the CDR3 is TGTGCCAGCAGCCAGAGGACTATGGAGGGGGAGACCCAGTACTTC.

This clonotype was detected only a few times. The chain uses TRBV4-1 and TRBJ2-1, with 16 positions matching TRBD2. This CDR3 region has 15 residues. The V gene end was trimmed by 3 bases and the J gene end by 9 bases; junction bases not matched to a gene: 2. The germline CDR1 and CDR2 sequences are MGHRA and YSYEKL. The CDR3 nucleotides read TGCGCCAGCAGCCACGGGACTAGCGGGAGGGTTGAGCAGTTCTTC. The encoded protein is CASSHGTSGRVEQFF.

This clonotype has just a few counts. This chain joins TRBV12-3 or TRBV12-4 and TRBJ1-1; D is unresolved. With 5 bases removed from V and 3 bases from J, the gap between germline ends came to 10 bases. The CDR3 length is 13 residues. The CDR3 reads CASSTHDYTEAFF. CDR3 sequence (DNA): TGTGCCAGCAGTACGCACGACTACACTGAAGCTTTCTTT.